The 21 T cell receptor beta chains listed next were all sequenced from one sample in a study of T cell changes during pregnancy in multiple sclerosis. Profiled with immunoSEQ multiplex PCR; TCRdb holds only in-frame clones, not every one. The sample carries about 100,000 clones, roughly 92% recorded once. Specimen: peripheral blood, collected after pregnancy. The receptors stem from a female donor with multiple sclerosis, enrolled in a pregnancy study.

This clone showed up just once. The gene calls are TRBV5-1 and TRBJ1-2, with unresolved D. This CDR3 comprises 14 residues. V lost 0 bases, J lost 9 bases, and 15 bases lay in between. CDR1 is SGHRS and CDR2 is YFSETQ in the germline V gene. The CDR3 coding sequence is TGCGCCAGCAGCTTGGGATCAGATATTGGTCGCTACACCTTC. This translates into CASSLGSDIGRYTF.

The genes are TRBV5-8 and TRBJ2-7; the match to TRBD1 covers 7 bases. The CDR3 consists of 14 residues. V dropped 5 bases and J dropped 3; count of bases not matched to a gene: 8. Germline V lookup: CDR1 SGHTS, CDR2 YDEGEE. CDR3 in amino acids: CASRETGKGYEQYF. The CDR3, as DNA: TGTGCCAGCAGGGAGACAGGGAAAGGCTACGAGCAGTACTTC.

This rearrangement joins TRBV29-1 to TRBJ2-3; 8 bases line up with TRBD2. The CDR3 runs to 14 residues. With 1 base clipped from V and 4 bases from J, the junction kept 4 bases outside the gene matches. CDR1 and CDR2 from the germline V gene are SQVTM and ANQGSEA. DNA for the CDR3: TGCAGCGTTGAAGGTCTAGCGGGCGCAGATACGCAGTATTTT. Amino acid sequence: CSVEGLAGADTQYF.

J is TRBJ2-1 and V is TRBV6-6; 7 bases match TRBD2. The CDR3 sequence is 13 residues long. Germline lookup yields CDR1 MNHNY and CDR2 SVGAGI (reference sequence). V shed 6 bases, J shed 10 bases, and the junction held 9 bases outside the gene matches. The CDR3 reads CASRNRGEGEQFF. The DNA of the CDR3 is TGTGCCAGCAGAAACCGGGGGGAGGGGGAGCAGTTCTTC.

This chain's CDR3 is CASSLSTGNREQYF. The CDR3 DNA sequence: TGTGCCAGCAGCTTATCGACAGGGAATCGCGAGCAGTACTTC. The V call is TRBV7-6, the J call TRBJ2-7; 7 nucleotides line up with TRBD1. Germline V gives CDR1 SGHVS, CDR2 FNYEAQ. CDR3 length: 14 amino acids. The V segment lost 2 bases and the J segment 6 bases; nucleotides outside the gene matches: 7.

The chain links TRBV9 to TRBJ2-3; 7 bases fit TRBD2. This CDR3 has 15 amino acids. CDR1 and CDR2 (germline): SGDLS, YYNGEE. The V gene end was trimmed by 0 bases and the J gene end by 2 bases; junction bases not matched to a gene: 3. CDR3: CASSVGGGNTDTQYF. CDR3 sequence (DNA): TGTGCCAGCAGCGTAGGCGGGGGTAACACAGATACGCAGTATTTT.

V and J are TRBV6-5 and TRBJ1-6, with D perhaps TRBD1 (6 bases). Germline assignment: CDR1 MNHEY and CDR2 SVGAGI. CDR3 length equals 14 residues. Trimming removed 2 bases from V and 13 bases from J, with 15 bases in between. The CDR3 bases are TGTGCCAGCAGTTACCGGGGGGGCCCCTCCCCCCTCCACTTT. Amino acids: CASSYRGGPSPLHF.

This chain joins TRBV15 and TRBJ2-3, with D perhaps matching TRBD2 (6 bases). V was cut by 3 bases and J by 3 bases, with 28 bases left in between. Germline-derived CDR1 and CDR2 are LNHNV and YYDKDF (reference sequence). This CDR3 has 20 amino acids. The DNA for the CDR3 is TGTGCCACCAGCAGGCGGGGCGCCCAACTCCGGACCCACCAAACAGATACGCAGTATTTT. Encoded protein: CATSRRGAQLRTHQTDTQYF.

The chain links TRBV6-1 to TRBJ1-2; the D gene is possibly TRBD1 (5 bases). There are 12 residues in the CDR3. Germline V gene sequence: CDR1 MNHNS, CDR2 SASEGT. Trimming took off 2 bases at V and 8 bases at J, with 9 bases between the two ends. CDR3: CASSEWGAGYTF. The CDR3 bases are TGTGCCAGCAGTGAATGGGGCGCGGGCTACACCTTC.

This clone was seen just once. This chain connects TRBV27 to TRBJ1-1, with D possibly TRBD1 on 6 matching bases. The CDR3 loop spans 15 amino acids. Germline CDR1 MNHEY, CDR2 SMNVEV (reference sequence). Trimming pared 7 bases from V and 1 base from J, leaving 16 bases between. CDR3 region: CASNRDMRGNTEAFF. The CDR3 coding sequence is TGTGCCAGCAACAGGGACATGCGCGGGAACACTGAAGCTTTCTTT.

The chain has TRBV30 and TRBJ2-7, with a weak D call TRBD2 (5 bases). Germline CDR1 and CDR2: GTSNPN and SVGIG (reference sequence). The V and J ends lost 3 bases and 0 bases respectively, with 9 bases between them. CDR3 length: 13 amino acids. CDR3 protein: CAWRPTSSYEQYF. CDR3 DNA sequence: TGTGCCTGGAGGCCCACTAGCTCCTACGAGCAGTACTTC.

The V gene is TRBV7-6, the J gene TRBJ2-5; D gene ambiguous. In germline, CDR1 is SGHVS, CDR2 FNYEAQ. V was cut by 1 base and J by 1 base, with 7 bases left in between. The CDR3 covers 14 residues. CDR3 DNA sequence: TGTGCCAGCAGCTTAGGCCCAGGCCAAGAGACCCAGTACTTC. Amino acid sequence: CASSLGPGQETQYF.

This clone was found once. The rearrangement joins TRBV2 to TRBJ2-7; TRBD1 is a possible D gene (6 bases). In germline, CDR1 is SNHLY, CDR2 FYNNEI. The CDR3 length is 14 residues. Trimming shortened V by 6 bases and J by 2 bases, and 14 bases separated the two germline ends. The CDR3 loop reads CASRGGTLAYEQYF. CDR3 in DNA: TGTGCCAGCAGGGGTGGGACATTGGCCTACGAGCAGTACTTC. The full variable domain, its missing parts supplied by reference TRBV2 and TRBJ2-7, is EPEVTQTPSHQVTQMGQEVILRCVPISNHLYFYWYRQILGQKVEFLVSFYNNEISEKSEIFDDQFSVERPDGSNFTLKIRSTKLEDSAMYFCASRGGTLAYEQYFGPGTRLTVT.

This rearrangement joins TRBV21-1 to TRBJ1-1. TRBV21-1 is flagged as a pseudogene. CDR3 length equals 13 residues. The CDR3 is CASSNMRGPEAFF. CDR3 sequence (DNA): TGTGCCAGCAGCAACATGCGGGGCCCTGAAGCTTTCTTT.

The V and J genes are TRBV5-8 and TRBJ2-5, with D possibly matching TRBD1 (6 bases). Trimming pared 5 bases from V and 7 bases from J, leaving 18 bases between. The germline V gene encodes CDR1 SGHTS and CDR2 YDEGEE. The CDR3 consists of 14 residues. CDR3 residues: CASSYDRSLGTQYF. DNA of the CDR3: TGTGCCAGCAGTTACGACAGGAGCTTGGGGACCCAGTACTTC.

The chain couples TRBV19 to TRBJ1-5; D is possibly TRBD1 (6 bases). This CDR3 contains 14 residues. V dropped 1 base and J dropped 5 bases, with 9 bases sitting between them. Per germline, CDR1 LNHDA and CDR2 SQIVND (reference sequence). The CDR3 DNA reads as TGTGCCAGTAGTATAGTGGCAGGGGATCAGCCCCAGCATTTT. Amino acid sequence: CASSIVAGDQPQHF.

The chain is built from TRBV10-2 and TRBJ1-6, with 10 bases matching TRBD1. The V gene end was trimmed by 6 bases and the J gene end by 8 bases; junction bases not matched to a gene: 13. This CDR3 region has 17 residues. Germline V gene sequence: CDR1 WSHSY, CDR2 SAAADI. CDR3 sequence: CASREPGQGLRDSPLHF. DNA for the CDR3: TGCGCCAGCAGAGAACCGGGACAGGGGTTAAGGGATTCACCCCTCCACTTT.

The chain carries TRBV13 and TRBJ1-3; 7 bases are shared with TRBD1. Looked up from germline, CDR1 is PRHDT and CDR2 is FYEKMQ (reference sequence). The trim removed 6 bases at V and 2 bases at J, leaving 10 bases unmatched. The length of the CDR3 is 16 residues. This chain's CDR3 is CASSRRQGVPGNTIYF. For the CDR3, the DNA is TGTGCCAGCAGTCGCCGACAGGGTGTTCCTGGAAACACCATATATTTT.

The CDR3 region is CASSQGTGGNTGELFF. Here the CDR3 DNA reads TGTGCCAGCAGCCAGGGGACAGGGGGCAACACCGGGGAGCTGTTTTTT. This chain connects TRBV5-4 to TRBJ2-2, with TRBD1 matching 12 bases. The trim removed 4 bases at V and 2 bases at J, leaving 3 bases unmatched. The germline CDR1 and CDR2 sequences are SGHNT and YYREEE (reference sequence). This CDR3 is built from 16 residues.

The chain is built from TRBV9 and TRBJ1-2; 7 nucleotides agree with TRBD1. Trimming at V came to 4 bases and at J to 8 bases, leaving 5 bases not matched to a gene. The CDR3 has 12 amino acids. Germline V gene sequence: CDR1 SGDLS, CDR2 YYNGEE. Written as DNA, the CDR3 is TGTGCCAGCAGCAAGTACAGGGGAGGCTACACCTTC. Translated, it gives CASSKYRGGYTF.

The chain uses TRBV6-6 and TRBJ2-7; D call uncertain. The CDR3 has 12 amino acids. With 5 bases removed from V and 7 bases from J, the gap between germline ends came to 12 bases. In germline, CDR1 is MNHNY, CDR2 SVGAGI (reference sequence). The CDR3 loop reads CASSLGSGEQYF. CDR3 coding DNA: TGTGCCAGCAGTCTCGGATCGGGTGAGCAGTACTTC.